The clone carrying this T cell receptor beta chain was counted many times. For TCRbeta, the library was prepared with unique molecular identifiers. Using its own MiXCR run on the PCR reads, TCRdb lists one record per CDR3 protein. The table has 200,000 to 250,000 distinct CDR3 sequences, around 11% seen once. The data belong to a study of T-cell reconstitution after alpha-beta-depleted transplantation in children. The germline V gene has CDR1 DFQATT and CDR2 SNEGSKA (reference sequence). This CDR3 is 13 amino acids long. V lost 3 bases, J lost 7 bases, and 13 bases lay in between. The material sequenced was PBMCs from the stem cell graft donor, taken from the stem cell graft. This chain uses TRBV20-1 with TRBJ2-1; D might be TRBD1 or TRBD2, each matching 5 bases. The sequence derives from a human donor who donated a stem cell graft to a child with acute lymphoblastic leukemia. CDR3 amino acids: CSASLPGTNEQFF. CDR3 nucleotides: TGCAGTGCTAGCCTTCCTGGGACGAATGAGCAGTTCTTC.